Shown below are 8 T cell receptor beta chains from a single sample sequenced in a study of T cell changes during pregnancy in multiple sclerosis. Data came from immunoSEQ multiplex PCR; TCRdb stores just in-frame clones and leaves some out. The table lists 38,000 or so clones, roughly 90% of them singletons. Material: CD8+ T cells from peripheral blood mononuclear cells, obtained in the first trimester of pregnancy. The receptors derive from a female donor with multiple sclerosis, enrolled in a pregnancy study.

The chain links TRBV2 to TRBJ1-6; 8 nucleotides align to TRBD1. The CDR3 runs 17 residues. Germline CDR1 is SNHLY and CDR2 is FYNNEI. The junction had 3 bases not matched to a gene; V was cut back by 2 bases and J by 0 bases. The DNA for the CDR3 is TGTGCCAGCAGTGAACAGGGGGCCAACTCCTATAATTCACCCCTCCACTTT. Encoded protein: CASSEQGANSYNSPLHF.

This chain uses TRBV11-2 with TRBJ2-7, with TRBD1 matching over 8 bases. This CDR3 has 14 residues. With 6 bases clipped from V and 1 base from J, the junction kept 5 bases outside the gene matches. Germline CDR1 reads SGHAT; CDR2 reads FQNNGV. The CDR3 region is CASSHDRGSYEQYF. CDR3 nucleotides: TGTGCCAGCAGTCATGACAGGGGATCCTACGAGCAGTACTTC.

The chain employs TRBV6-1 and TRBJ2-7; TRBD2 matches at 7 bases. CDR1 and CDR2 (germline): MNHNS, SASEGT. V gave up 2 bases and J gave up 0 bases; unmatched junction bases: 7. The CDR3 is 16 amino acids. This CDR3 reads CASSENLADLSYEQYF. In DNA, the CDR3 is TGTGCCAGCAGTGAAAACCTAGCGGACCTCTCCTACGAGCAGTACTTC.

The chain links TRBV15 to TRBJ1-5; D is perhaps TRBD1 (5 bases). Germline CDR1 is LNHNV and CDR2 is YYDKDF (reference sequence). The length of the CDR3 is 15 residues. With 8 bases removed from V and 3 bases from J, the gap between germline ends came to 17 bases. CDR3 DNA sequence: TGTGCCACCTCCGAGTCGATGGGGCCCAATCAGCCCCAGCATTTT. Its protein product is CATSESMGPNQPQHF.

V is TRBV7-9 and J is TRBJ2-3, with TRBD1 matching 9 bases. Germline V CDR1 and CDR2: SEHNR, FQNEAQ (reference sequence). The V gene end was trimmed by 5 bases and the J gene end by 3 bases; junction bases not matched to a gene: 9. This CDR3 has 16 residues. The CDR3 region is CASSVNRGRGTDTQYF. DNA for the CDR3: TGTGCCAGCAGCGTGAACAGGGGGCGCGGGACAGATACGCAGTATTTT.

This chain connects TRBV2 to TRBJ2-1; 9 nucleotides line up with TRBD2. The trim removed 0 bases at V and 7 bases at J, leaving 10 bases unmatched. From germline, CDR1 is SNHLY and CDR2 FYNNEI. There are 17 residues in the CDR3. CDR3 region: CASSEAPAGGLGNEQFF. The CDR3 nucleotides are TGTGCCAGCAGTGAAGCACCTGCGGGGGGGCTGGGAAATGAGCAGTTCTTC.

V and J are TRBV7-6 and TRBJ2-2; tentatively, D is TRBD1 (6 bases). This CDR3 comprises 15 residues. The V end was cut by 4 bases, the J end by 2 bases, with 11 bases between. Germline assignment: CDR1 SGHVS and CDR2 FNYEAQ. As DNA, the CDR3 is TGTGCCAGCAGCTACCGGGACACAAACACCGGGGAGCTGTTTTTT. Translating gives CASSYRDTNTGELFF.

The chain combines TRBV9 with TRBJ1-2; perhaps TRBD1 as D (5 bases). CDR3 size: 15 residues. Trimming removed 4 bases from V and 4 bases from J, with 17 bases in between. The V gene's germline CDR1 is SGDLS and CDR2 YYNGEE. CDR3 DNA: TGTGCCAGCAGCTCCTGGGGGGAGGAGGGCTATGGCTACACCTTC. It encodes CASSSWGEEGYGYTF.